This TCR beta chain was sequenced for a study of T cell changes during pregnancy in multiple sclerosis. The protocol was immunoSEQ multiplex PCR, while the TCRdb copy is restricted to in-frame clones and leaves out a portion. This table has 45,000 to 55,000 clones, around 92% appearing once. This CDR3 spans 11 amino acids. Germline loops: CDR1 KGHSH, CDR2 LQKENI. Trimming cost V 6 bases and J 4 bases, with 5 bases left between them. The chain couples TRBV18 to TRBJ2-3; D call uncertain. This receptor was taken from a female donor in good health, enrolled as a control in a pregnancy study. Sample: CD4+ T cells from peripheral blood mononuclear cells, taken after pregnancy. The CDR3 sequence: CASSSSDTQYF. The CDR3 DNA reads TGTGCCAGCTCCTCTTCAGATACGCAGTATTTT. The full variable domain, completed using reference TRBV18 and TRBJ2-3, is NAGVMQNPRHLVRRRGQEARLRCSPMKGHSHVYWYRQLPEEGLKFMVYLQKENIIDESGMPKERFSAEFPKEGPSILRIQQVVRGDSAAYFCASSSSDTQYFGPGTRLTVL.